This T cell receptor beta chain is drawn from a study of blood T cell repertoires in COVID-19. V lost 5 bases to trimming and J lost 2 bases, with 3 bases between them. This CDR3 has 11 amino acids. The germline CDR1 and CDR2 sequences are LNHNV and YYDKDF (reference sequence). Produced via immunoSEQ multiplex PCR; TCRdb's table is partial and in-frame only. The top ten hold almost 2% of the sample, which has some 460,000 clones, around nine tenths seen once. The chain uses TRBV15 and TRBJ2-5; D is unresolved. This TCR derives from a woman aged 18-35 years with acute COVID-19. Input material: PBMCs or T cells enriched from blood (not recorded which). CDR3 sequence: CATSRQETQYF. The CDR3 DNA reads TGTGCCACCAGCCGGCAAGAGACCCAGTACTTC. Variable domain in full (rest from reference TRBV15 and TRBJ2-5): DAMVIQNPRYQVTQFGKPVTLSCSQTLNHNVMYWYQQKSSQAPKLLFHYYDKDFNNEADTPDNFQSRRPNTSFCFLDIRSPGLGDTAMYLCATSRQETQYFGPGTRLLVL.